The rows below give T cell receptor beta chains drawn from one sample of a study of control samples from healthy donors and cancer patients. Sequenced by immunoSEQ multiplex PCR; TCRdb stores in-frame clones only, minus some. The sample consists of approximately 180,000 clones, roughly 92% of them appearing once. Sequencing was done on a sample of blood. The receptors shown here come from a woman between 18 and 30 years old in good health. Both conserved end residues are part of each CDR3. The D gene is left open where the match is weak. Clone sizes are given selectively: once, few, many, or a class where the clone is expanded.

size: NA; D: NA; J: TRBJ1-4; V: TRBV29-1; DNA: TGCAGCGTTGCTATTTTCGGGCAGGGAGTTGAAAAACTGTTTTTT; CDR3: CSVAIFGQGVEKLFF
size: NA; D: NA; J: TRBJ1-1; V: TRBV19; DNA: TGTGCCAGTACCGATGGGGGGGGGATATTGAACACTGAAGCTTTCTTT; CDR3: CASTDGGGILNTEAFF
size: NA; D: NA; J: TRBJ2-1; V: TRBV4-3; DNA: TGCGCCAGCAGCCAAGATCCAAACGTCAATGAGCAGTTCTTC; CDR3: CASSQDPNVNEQFF
size: NA; D: TRBD1; J: TRBJ1-1; V: TRBV6-5; DNA: TGTGCCAGCACTCGACAGGGTGAAGCTTTCTTT; CDR3: CASTRQGEAFF
size: NA; D: NA; J: TRBJ2-7; V: TRBV13; DNA: TGTGCCAGCAGTCGACGGACAGATCCCTACGAGCAGTACTTC; CDR3: CASSRRTDPYEQYF
size: NA; D: NA; J: TRBJ2-7; V: TRBV4-1; DNA: TGCGCCAGCAGCCAAGGGGACACGGCCTCCTACGAGCAGTACTTC; CDR3: CASSQGDTASYEQYF
size: NA; D: NA; J: TRBJ1-3; V: TRBV28; DNA: TGTGCCAGCCCTAACCGTTCGAGTCTTGACTCTGGAAACACCATATATTTT; CDR3: CASPNRSSLDSGNTIYF
size: NA; D: TRBD1; J: TRBJ1-3; V: TRBV9; DNA: TGTGCCAGCTCTGAGACAGGGGGAAACACCATATATTTT; CDR3: CASSETGGNTIYF
size: NA; D: NA; J: TRBJ1-5; V: TRBV27; DNA: TGTGCCAGCACTGCCAGGTATGGCAATCAGCCCCAGCATTTT; CDR3: CASTARYGNQPQHF
size: NA; D: TRBD1; J: TRBJ1-4; V: TRBV15; DNA: TGTGCCACCAGCAGAGCCGGGACAGGGGATGAAAAACTGTTTTTT; CDR3: CATSRAGTGDEKLFF
size: NA; D: NA; J: TRBJ1-2; V: TRBV7-2; DNA: TGTGCCAGCAGCTTTTCTTCTGAGCGGGGCTACACCTTC; CDR3: CASSFSSERGYTF
size: NA; D: NA; J: TRBJ1-6; V: TRBV2; DNA: TGTGCCAGCAGTCTCCGACAGAATTCACCCCTCCACTTT; CDR3: CASSLRQNSPLHF
size: NA; D: NA; J: TRBJ1-2; V: TRBV2; DNA: TGTGCCAGCATACGGGCTTACTATGGCTACACCTTC; CDR3: CASIRAYYGYTF
size: NA; D: TRBD1; J: TRBJ1-3; V: TRBV28; DNA: TGTGCCAGCAGTTTGGAGGGGACAGGGATGTTTGGAAACACCATATATTTT; CDR3: CASSLEGTGMFGNTIYF
size: NA; D: NA; J: TRBJ2-5; V: TRBV29-1; DNA: TGCAGCGTTCCAAAGGTCTGGGGAGGAGAGACCCAGTACTTC; CDR3: CSVPKVWGGETQYF
size: NA; D: NA; J: TRBJ2-7; V: TRBV27; DNA: TGTGCCAGCAGTTTAGTTGGGCTCAGAGGGGGAGAGCAGTACTTC; CDR3: CASSLVGLRGGEQYF
size: NA; D: TRBD2; J: TRBJ2-7; V: TRBV6-2/TRBV6-3; DNA: TGTGCCAGCAGTTATCAGGAGACTAGCGGCCCCTACGAGCAGTACTTC; CDR3: CASSYQETSGPYEQYF
size: NA; D: TRBD1; J: TRBJ1-1; V: TRBV5-1; DNA: TGCGCCAGCAGCTCCTTTGGAGGGACAGGGATTTCGGACACTGAAGCTTTCTTT; CDR3: CASSSFGGTGISDTEAFF
size: NA; D: NA; J: TRBJ1-5; V: TRBV27; DNA: TGTGCCAGCAGTTTACAGGTCCCAGGGAGCAATCAGCCCCAGCATTTT; CDR3: CASSLQVPGSNQPQHF
size: NA; D: TRBD2; J: TRBJ2-1; V: TRBV5-4; DNA: TGTGCCAGCAGCTCCCTACTAGCGGGAGCCTACAATGAGCAGTTCTTC; CDR3: CASSSLLAGAYNEQFF
size: NA; D: NA; J: TRBJ2-5; V: TRBV7-2; DNA: TGTGCCAGCAGCCTTCAGGCGCAGACGGGGACCCAGTACTTC; CDR3: CASSLQAQTGTQYF
size: NA; D: NA; J: TRBJ2-7; V: TRBV18; DNA: TGTGCCAGCTCACCGACCCAGGGGTCGTACGAGCAGTACTTC; CDR3: CASSPTQGSYEQYF
size: NA; D: NA; J: TRBJ2-5; V: TRBV1; DNA: TGCACCAGCAGCCGGAATTGGCGAGAAGAGACCCAGTACTTC; CDR3: CTSSRNWREETQYF
size: NA; D: NA; J: TRBJ1-5; V: TRBV24-1; DNA: TGTGCCACCAGTGCGGGGGGTCAGCCCCAGCATTTT; CDR3: CATSAGGQPQHF
size: NA; D: TRBD1; J: TRBJ2-3; V: TRBV18; DNA: TGTGCCAGCTCTCAAGGACAGGACGATACGCAGTATTTT; CDR3: CASSQGQDDTQYF
size: once; D: NA; J: TRBJ1-1; V: TRBV2; DNA: TGTGCCAGCGGGGGTATGAACACTGAAGCTTTCTTT; CDR3: CASGGMNTEAFF
size: NA; D: TRBD2; J: TRBJ2-1; V: TRBV28; DNA: TGTGCCAGCAGTTCCTCTAGCGGGAGCTCCTACAATGAGCAGTTCTTC; CDR3: CASSSSSGSSYNEQFF
size: NA; D: NA; J: TRBJ2-7; V: TRBV6-5; DNA: TGTGCCAGCACTTACGGGACGGGAACCTACGAGCAGTACTTC; CDR3: CASTYGTGTYEQYF
size: NA; D: TRBD1; J: TRBJ1-2; V: TRBV5-6; DNA: TGTGCCACCTCCCAGGGGGCGGAGGGCTACACCTTC; CDR3: CATSQGAEGYTF
size: NA; D: NA; J: TRBJ1-1; V: TRBV5-1; DNA: TGCGCCAGCAGCTACTCATTGACCGAGAACACTGAAGCTTTCTTT; CDR3: CASSYSLTENTEAFF
size: NA; D: NA; J: TRBJ2-7; V: TRBV2; DNA: TGTGCCAGCAGTGGCAACAGGGTCGCCAAGGGGCAGTACTTC; CDR3: CASSGNRVAKGQYF
size: NA; D: NA; J: TRBJ2-5; V: TRBV11-3; DNA: TGTGCCAGCAGCTCCAATTGGGAGACCCAGTACTTC; CDR3: CASSSNWETQYF
size: NA; D: NA; J: TRBJ1-4; V: TRBV3-1/TRBV3-2; DNA: TGTGCCAGCAGCCCACCGGGACAATTTGATGAAAAACTGTTTTTT; CDR3: CASSPPGQFDEKLFF
size: NA; D: NA; J: TRBJ1-2; V: TRBV12-1; DNA: TGTGCCAGCAGCTTCTCAGTAGGGCCCTATGGCTACACCTTC; CDR3: CASSFSVGPYGYTF
size: NA; D: NA; J: TRBJ1-2; V: TRBV5-4; DNA: TGTGCCAGCAGCTTTAATGGGGCGCGGGGCTACACCTTC; CDR3: CASSFNGARGYTF
size: NA; D: NA; J: TRBJ1-3; V: TRBV7-9; DNA: TGTGCCAGCAGCTTAGCTAGAGAGGCAGGTCTCTCTGGAAACACCATATATTTT; CDR3: CASSLAREAGLSGNTIYF
size: NA; D: TRBD1; J: TRBJ1-1; V: TRBV11-2; DNA: TGTGCCAGCAGCCCAGCAGGGACAGATCGCACTGAAGCTTTCTTT; CDR3: CASSPAGTDRTEAFF
size: NA; D: NA; J: TRBJ2-2; V: TRBV9; DNA: TGTGCCAGCAGCGTAGCTCACAGGCCGACCGGGGAGCTGTTTTTT; CDR3: CASSVAHRPTGELFF
size: NA; D: NA; J: TRBJ1-2; V: TRBV28; DNA: TGTGCCAGCAGTCAAACTGGGCCGTTGGGCTATGGCTACACCTTC; CDR3: CASSQTGPLGYGYTF
size: NA; D: TRBD1; J: TRBJ1-5; V: TRBV6-6; DNA: TGTGCCAGCACGGGAACCGGACAGGGTTATCAGCCCCAGCATTTT; CDR3: CASTGTGQGYQPQHF
size: NA; D: NA; J: TRBJ2-2; V: TRBV7-2; DNA: TGTGCCAGCAGCCCCGAGAGGGCGTACACCGGGGAGCTGTTTTTT; CDR3: CASSPERAYTGELFF
size: NA; D: NA; J: TRBJ1-5; V: TRBV16; DNA: TGTGCCAGCAGCCAATCGGGTCAGCCCCAGCATTTT; CDR3: CASSQSGQPQHF
size: NA; D: NA; J: TRBJ1-5; V: TRBV10-3; DNA: TGTGCCATCAGTGCGGAAAGCAATCAGCCCCAGCATTTT; CDR3: CAISAESNQPQHF
size: NA; D: NA; J: TRBJ1-5; V: TRBV5-5; DNA: TGTGCCAGCAGCTTGGACCTGAATCAGCCCCAGCATTTT; CDR3: CASSLDLNQPQHF
size: once; D: NA; J: TRBJ1-1; V: TRBV10-2; DNA: TGCGCCAGCAGTGACTTGGGGGTTGGGAACACTGAAGCTTTCTTT; CDR3: CASSDLGVGNTEAFF
size: NA; D: NA; J: TRBJ2-3; V: TRBV6-5; DNA: TGTGCCTCCACAGACACAACGCAGTATTTT; CDR3: CASTDTTQYF